Following are 8 T cell receptor beta chains from one sample sequenced in a study of cytomegalovirus exposure and HLA in healthy donors. Profiled with immunoSEQ multiplex PCR; TCRdb holds only in-frame clones, not every one. The data contain 65,000 to 95,000 clones, around 96% of them singletons. What was sequenced was PBMCs. These receptor sequences come from a young man in good health and CMV-seronegative.

This clone was detected once. In nucleotides, the CDR3 is TGTGCCAGCAGTGGTTTCCTCCGAAGTCCGGGACAGGCTTCCGCTTTCTTT. It codes for CASSGFLRSPGQASAFF. This rearrangement joins TRBV6-1 to TRBJ1-1; 8 nucleotides align to TRBD1. Germline loops: CDR1 MNHNS, CDR2 SASEGT. After removal of 4 bases from V and 11 bases from J, the junction contained 21 bases not matched to a gene. The CDR3 runs to 17 residues.

The gene calls are TRBV19 and TRBJ2-1; 8 bases align to TRBD2. Germline V CDR1 and CDR2: LNHDA, SQIVND (reference sequence). The CDR3 has 16 residues. V was clipped by 1 base and J by 4 bases; unmatched bases: 6. The CDR3 region is CASSIVFAGGYNEQFF. CDR3 DNA sequence: TGTGCCAGTAGTATAGTGTTCGCGGGGGGATACAATGAGCAGTTCTTC.

V usage is TRBV7-2 and J usage is TRBJ2-7, with TRBD1 as a possible D gene (5 bases). V lost 0 bases and J 9 bases, leaving 9 bases between the germline ends. The germline V gene has CDR1 SGHTA and CDR2 FQGNSA. This CDR3 comprises 12 residues. This chain's CDR3 is CASSLAGAGQYF. The CDR3, as DNA: TGTGCCAGCAGCTTAGCAGGGGCCGGGCAGTACTTC.

The chain links TRBV7-3 to TRBJ2-1; the D is unclear. Between the trimmed V and J ends, which lost 3 bases and 4 bases, there was a span of 13 bases. This CDR3 contains 15 residues. Germline V gene sequence: CDR1 SGHTA, CDR2 FQGTGA. CDR3 nucleotide sequence: TGTGCCAGCAGCTTGAGTAAAGGCGGTTACAATGAGCAGTTCTTC. Protein: CASSLSKGGYNEQFF. Full variable domain (outside the CDR3, taken from reference TRBV7-3 and TRBJ2-1): GAGVSQTPSNKVTEKGKYVELRCDPISGHTALYWYRQSLGQGPEFLIYFQGTGAADDSGLPNDRFFAVRPEGSVSTLKIQRTERGDSAVYLCASSLSKGGYNEQFFGPGTRLTVL.

The V call is TRBV5-1, the J call TRBJ1-1; D may be TRBD1 (5 bases). The V gene's germline CDR1 is SGHRS and CDR2 YFSETQ. The CDR3 sequence is 16 residues long. V was cut by 6 bases and J by 9 bases, with 27 bases left in between. CDR3 in amino acids: CASTPRSQATLMQAFF. The CDR3 region has the DNA TGCGCCAGCACTCCACGTTCACAGGCTACACTGATGCAAGCTTTCTTT.

The CDR3 DNA is TGTGCCTGGAGTTTCCCGAATTCACCCCTCCACTTT. Amino acids: CAWSFPNSPLHF. The chain carries TRBV30 and TRBJ1-6; D not resolved. Germline values: CDR1 GTSNPN, CDR2 SVGIG (reference sequence). V lost 2 bases and J 7 bases, leaving 6 bases between the germline ends. The CDR3 extends over 12 amino acids.

The chain carries TRBV18 and TRBJ2-7, with 8 positions matching TRBD1. The germline CDR1 and CDR2 sequences are KGHSH and LQKENI. The V gene end was trimmed by 6 bases and the J gene end by 6 bases; junction bases not matched to a gene: 13. The CDR3 consists of 15 residues. The CDR3 loop is CASSPLGQVDSEQYF. The CDR3 bases are TGTGCCAGCTCCCCCCTGGGACAGGTGGATTCCGAGCAGTACTTC.

The chain links TRBV30 to TRBJ2-7; 8 positions match TRBD1. Germline loops: CDR1 GTSNPN, CDR2 SVGIG (reference sequence). V dropped 2 bases and J dropped 6; count of bases not matched to a gene: 9. The length of the CDR3 is 14 residues. In DNA form, the CDR3 reads TGTGCCTGGAGTACCCCGGACAGGGTGGGCGAGCAGTACTTC. Translation gives CAWSTPDRVGEQYF.